These 23 T cell receptor beta chains came from one sample sequenced in a study of T cell responses to AZD1222 COVID-19 vaccine. Only in-frame clones appear in the TCRdb table, and some are missing; sequencing was by immunoSEQ multiplex PCR. The sample contains some 150,000 clones, 80% to 95% of which appear only once. The sample here was peripheral blood, taken 28 days after the second AZD1222 dose. The receptors were sampled from an adult who received the AZD1222 COVID-19 vaccine.

V is TRBV19 and J is TRBJ2-3; unclear D gene. The CDR3 runs to 14 residues. The germline gives CDR1 LNHDA, CDR2 SQIVND (reference sequence). V was clipped by 7 bases and J by 0 bases, with 11 bases between them. CDR3 protein: CASKVTHSTDTQYF. The DNA for the CDR3 is TGTGCCAGTAAGGTAACGCATAGCACAGATACGCAGTATTTT.

The V gene is TRBV9, the J gene TRBJ1-2, with D maybe TRBD1 (5 bases). This CDR3 contains 16 residues. The V end lost 3 bases, the J end lost 5 bases, and 20 bases lay between the germline ends. Germline CDR1 is SGDLS and CDR2 is YYNGEE. This chain's CDR3 is CASSAHDGGVSYGYTF. In DNA form, the CDR3 reads TGTGCCAGCAGCGCCCATGACGGAGGGGTTTCATATGGCTACACCTTC.

The V gene is TRBV9, the J gene TRBJ1-6; no firm D call. Germline assignment: CDR1 SGDLS and CDR2 YYNGEE. The ends were cut back, 7 bases at V and 5 bases at J, with 10 bases in the middle. This CDR3 has 13 amino acids. This chain's CDR3 is CASGQMNNSPLHF. The CDR3 DNA sequence: TGTGCCAGCGGGCAGATGAATAATTCACCCCTCCACTTT.

The chain is built from TRBV6-2 or TRBV6-3 and TRBJ1-4; D might be TRBD1 (5 bases). The germline gives CDR1 MNHEY, CDR2 SVGEGT. This CDR3 contains 16 residues. V lost 0 bases and J 4 bases, leaving 12 bases between the germline ends. CDR3 residues: CASSYSARDYNEKLFF. CDR3 sequence (DNA): TGTGCCAGCAGTTACTCCGCCAGGGATTATAATGAAAAACTGTTTTTT.

The rearrangement joins TRBV11-2 to TRBJ1-4; TRBD1 matches at 8 bases. The CDR3 loop spans 15 amino acids. Trimming took 9 bases from V and 3 from J; bases not matched to a gene: 9. Germline CDR1 reads SGHAT; CDR2 reads FQNNGV. The CDR3 nucleotides are TGTGCCAGTTATAGAGGACAGGGTCCTAATGAAAAACTGTTTTTT. Protein sequence: CASYRGQGPNEKLFF. The complete variable domain, with remaining parts taken from reference TRBV11-2 and TRBJ1-4, reads EAGVAQSPRYKIIEKRQSVAFWCNPISGHATLYWYQQILGQGPKLLIQFQNNGVVDDSQLPKDRFSAERLKGVDSTLKIQPAKLEDSAVYLCASYRGQGPNEKLFFGSGTQLSVL.

The rearrangement links TRBV15 to TRBJ1-2, with 8 bases identical to TRBD1. Unmatched junction bases numbered 5, after V lost 5 bases and J lost 0 bases. Germline V CDR1 and CDR2: LNHNV, YYDKDF (reference sequence). The CDR3 loop spans 15 amino acids. CDR3 region: CATSRRTGTNYGYTF. Here the CDR3 DNA reads TGTGCCACCAGCCGTAGGACAGGGACTAACTATGGCTACACCTTC.

The DNA for the CDR3 is TGTGCCAGCAGTTTATACCAGGGGGCTTTGGGCTACACCTTC. This sequence encodes CASSLYQGALGYTF. The chain links TRBV27 to TRBJ1-2, with TRBD1 matching 8 bases. Germline lookup yields CDR1 MNHEY and CDR2 SMNVEV (reference sequence). The trim removed 1 base at V and 8 bases at J, leaving 6 bases unmatched. This CDR3 spans 14 amino acids.

The V call is TRBV9, the J call TRBJ1-6, with D perhaps TRBD1 (6 bases). CDR1 is SGDLS and CDR2 is YYNGEE in the germline V gene. Trimming took off 3 bases at V and 5 bases at J, with 9 bases between the two ends. The CDR3 length is 14 residues. In DNA, the CDR3 is TGTGCCAGCAGCGCGGGACATGATAATTCACCCCTCCACTTT. It is translated as CASSAGHDNSPLHF.

This clone has only one observation. The junction shows a germline mismatch at one end, possibly a read error. In DNA, the CDR3 is TGTGCCAGCAGCCGCGGGCAGGGGACCAACTTCGCCTTC. It encodes CASSRGQGTNFAF. The rearrangement uses TRBV14 and TRBJ1-2; weak D call: TRBD1 (6 bases). CDR1 is SGHDN, CDR2 FVKESK, per germline. The CDR3 covers 13 residues. Based on the CDR3 plus reference TRBV14 and TRBJ1-2, the full variable domain is EAGVTQFPSHSVIEKGQTVTLRCDPISGHDNLYWYRRVMGKEIKFLLHFVKESKQDESGMPNNRFLAERTGGTYSTLKVQPAELEDSGVYFCASSRGQGTNFAFGSGTRLTVV.

The V and J genes are TRBV25-1 and TRBJ2-7, with 14 bases identical to TRBD2. Losses at the gene ends were 4 bases for V and 5 bases for J; bases not matched to a gene: 10. CDR1 and CDR2 from the germline V gene are MGHDK and SYGVNS. The CDR3 runs to 17 residues. CDR3 residues: CASSGGLAGGPSDEQYF. CDR3 nucleotide sequence: TGTGCCAGCAGTGGCGGACTAGCGGGAGGCCCTTCCGACGAGCAGTACTTC.

This sequence joins TRBV10-3 and TRBJ2-1; D possibly corresponds to TRBD1 (5 bases). Trimming left V 0 bases short and J 7 bases short, with 10 bases between. The CDR3 spans 14 residues. Looked up from germline, CDR1 is ENHRY and CDR2 is SYGVKD. The CDR3 protein is CAISESGRENEQFF. The CDR3 DNA follows: TGTGCCATCAGTGAGTCCGGCAGGGAAAATGAGCAGTTCTTC.

This clone was observed a single time. This rearrangement joins TRBV5-1 to TRBJ1-2; 7 bases agree with TRBD1. The CDR3 runs 12 residues. V was pared by 3 bases and J by 4 bases, with 0 bases of the junction left unmatched. Per the germline V gene, CDR1 is SGHRS and CDR2 is YFSETQ. CDR3 coding DNA: TGCGCCAGCAGCTGGGACAGCTATGGCTACACCTTC. This sequence encodes CASSWDSYGYTF.

The V and J genes are TRBV3-1 (or the pseudogene TRBV3-2) and TRBJ2-1; D call uncertain. Trimming left V 0 bases short and J 6 bases short, with 15 bases between. CDR3 size: 16 residues. Per germline, CDR1 LGHDT and CDR2 YNNKEL (reference sequence). The CDR3 loop reads CASSQEPRLVVNEQFF. CDR3 DNA sequence: TGTGCCAGCAGCCAAGAGCCCCGGCTAGTAGTCAATGAGCAGTTCTTC.

J is TRBJ2-3 and V is TRBV7-9, with 12 bases lining up with TRBD2. Germline assignment: CDR1 SEHNR and CDR2 FQNEAQ (reference sequence). Losses at the gene ends were 6 bases for V and 2 bases for J; bases not matched to a gene: 12. The CDR3 is 18 amino acids. The CDR3 coding sequence is TGTGCCAGCAGAAAACTAGCGGGAGGAGCCGTCACCACAGATACGCAGTATTTT. This gives the protein CASRKLAGGAVTTDTQYF.

The chain carries TRBV6-5 and TRBJ2-5; the D gene is possibly TRBD2 (5 bases). This CDR3 region has 14 residues. Germline CDR1 MNHEY, CDR2 SVGAGI. V lost 5 bases and J 1 base, leaving 11 bases between the germline ends. For the CDR3, the DNA is TGTGCCAGCAGTCTCCCGGGATTCCAAGAGACCCAGTACTTC. Its protein product is CASSLPGFQETQYF.

This clone turned up a few times. The chain is built from TRBV5-1 and TRBJ1-3; D uncertain. Germline V gene data show CDR1 as SGHRS and CDR2 as YFSETQ. The ends were cut back, 8 bases at V and 4 bases at J, with 16 bases in the middle. The CDR3 runs 14 residues. The CDR3 sequence: CASSVGIQGNTIYF. The CDR3 coding sequence is TGCGCCAGTTCGGTGGGGATCCAGGGAAACACCATATATTTT.

The J gene is TRBJ1-5, the V gene TRBV6-2 or TRBV6-3; 7 nucleotides match TRBD1. With V trimmed by 1 base and J by 3 bases, 3 bases remained unmatched. From germline, CDR1 is MNHEY and CDR2 SVGEGT. CDR3 length: 15 residues. The CDR3, as DNA: TGTGCCAGCAGTTACTTCGACAGGGACAATCAGCCCCAGCATTTT. It codes for CASSYFDRDNQPQHF.

This clone was seen only once. The chain employs TRBV30 and TRBJ2-7; TRBD2 aligns across 7 bases. This CDR3 is built from 15 residues. The V gene end was trimmed by 3 bases and the J gene end by 1 base; junction bases not matched to a gene: 9. Germline values: CDR1 GTSNPN, CDR2 SVGIG (reference sequence). The CDR3 coding sequence is TGTGCCTGGAGGCCACCGGGGGGAGGGTCCTACGAGCAGTACTTC. Encoded protein: CAWRPPGGGSYEQYF. Supplemented by reference TRBV30 and TRBJ2-7, the full variable domain reads SQTIHQWPATLVQPVGSPLSLECTVEGTSNPNLYWYRQAAGRGLQLLFYSVGIGQISSEVPQNLSASRPQDRQFILSSKKLLLSDSGFYLCAWRPPGGGSYEQYFGPGTRLTVT.

In this sample, this clone turned up once. The V call is TRBV12-3 or TRBV12-4, the J call TRBJ1-2; D is unclear. CDR3 length: 12 residues. V gave up 2 bases and J gave up 7 bases, with 8 bases separating them. CDR3 coding DNA: TGTGCCAGCAGTTTACGGGGTAGTGGCTACACCTTC. Translation: CASSLRGSGYTF.

The genes are TRBV5-4 and TRBJ2-3, with D perhaps matching TRBD1 (6 bases). V was cut by 4 bases and J by 2 bases, with 17 bases left in between. CDR1 and CDR2 from the germline V gene are SGHNT and YYREEE (reference sequence). This CDR3 comprises 16 residues. The CDR3 region is CASSPGQGTLTDTQYF. The CDR3 DNA follows: TGTGCCAGCAGCCCCGGCCAGGGGACACTCACAGATACGCAGTATTTT.

This sequence joins TRBV15 and TRBJ1-5, with D unclear. Deletions cut 2 bases from V and 5 bases from J, with 10 bases between. In germline, CDR1 is LNHNV, CDR2 YYDKDF (reference sequence). The CDR3 extends over 14 amino acids. The CDR3 coding sequence is TGTGCCACCAGCAGAACACAGACCGATCAGCCCCAGCATTTT. Amino acids: CATSRTQTDQPQHF.

This sequence joins TRBV5-5 and TRBJ2-7; TRBD2 aligns across 8 bases. Trimming at V came to 4 bases and at J to 1 base, leaving 10 bases not matched to a gene. The CDR3 extends over 16 amino acids. CDR1 is SGHKS, CDR2 YYEKEE, per germline (reference sequence). This CDR3 is CASSPGGVAGSYEQYF. As DNA, the CDR3 is TGTGCCAGCAGCCCTGGGGGGGTAGCGGGATCCTACGAGCAGTACTTC.

The chain uses TRBV2 and TRBJ1-3; the D is unclear. The CDR3 totals 13 residues. The V and J ends lost 6 bases and 0 bases respectively, with 6 bases between them. Germline-derived CDR1 and CDR2 are SNHLY and FYNNEI. As DNA, the CDR3 is TGTGCCAGCAGACGGCCCTCTGGAAACACCATATATTTT. Protein sequence: CASRRPSGNTIYF.